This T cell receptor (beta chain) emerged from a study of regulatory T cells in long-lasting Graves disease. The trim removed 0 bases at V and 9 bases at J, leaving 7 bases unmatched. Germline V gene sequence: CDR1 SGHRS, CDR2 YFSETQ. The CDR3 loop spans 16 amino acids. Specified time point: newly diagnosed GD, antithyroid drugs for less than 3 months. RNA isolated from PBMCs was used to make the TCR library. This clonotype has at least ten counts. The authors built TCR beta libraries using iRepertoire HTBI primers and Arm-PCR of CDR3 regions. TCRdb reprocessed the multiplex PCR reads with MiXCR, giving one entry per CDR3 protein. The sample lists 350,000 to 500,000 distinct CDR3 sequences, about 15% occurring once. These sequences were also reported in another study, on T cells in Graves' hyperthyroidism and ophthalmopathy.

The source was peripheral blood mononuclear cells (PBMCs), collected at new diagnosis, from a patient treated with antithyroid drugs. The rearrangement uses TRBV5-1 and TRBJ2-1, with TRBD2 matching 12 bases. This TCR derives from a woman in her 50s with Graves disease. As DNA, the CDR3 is TGCGCCAGCAGCTTGGCGCTAGCGGGAGGGCCGGGTGAGCAGTTCTTC. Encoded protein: CASSLALAGGPGEQFF.